This TCR beta chain was documented in a study of shared clonotypes between healthy human individuals. Background on the study: Aged 18 to 49, the donors were two women and three men. Used for every donor were three CD4 naive, three CD4 memory, two CD8 naive and one CD8 memory plate.

As defined, naive CD8 cells were CD45RO-negative and positively selected for CCR7, with terminally differentiated effector memory CD45RA+ cells excluded. The CDR3 consists of 10 residues. CDR1 is MNHNY and CDR2 is SVGAGI in the germline V gene (reference sequence). V lost 10 bases to trimming and J lost 7 bases, with 7 bases between them. Clones were sequenced by immunoSEQ multiplex PCR, and TCRdb holds only the in-frame ones, with some missing. In the table there are about 2 million clones, approximately 94% of which are singletons. The source material was naive CD8+ T cells sorted from blood. V and J are TRBV6-6 and TRBJ2-2; D is possibly TRBD2 (5 bases). The TCR was taken from a man aged 18 to 30 in good health. The CDR3, as DNA: TGTGCCATCCGGGGCGGGGAGCTGTTTTTT. Its translation: CAIRGGELFF.